This TCR beta chain was sequenced in a study of CD8 T cells in Susac syndrome. The authors carried out high-throughput sequencing of TCR beta. They applied it to CD8+ and CD4+ T cells obtained from blood. Negative isolation yielded the CD8+ and CD4+ T cells, while FACS enriched the TEMRA cells. This CDR3 region has 13 residues. Germline CDR1 is SQVTM and CDR2 is ANQGSEA. Deletions cut 4 bases from V and 4 bases from J, with 12 bases between. Random hexamers were used to reverse transcribe roughly 0.45 to 1 ug of RNA. Amplification of TCR beta CDR3 was carried out by immunoSEQ multiplex PCR, which covered 54 Vbeta and 13 Jbeta segments. TCRdb re-analysed the immunoSEQ multiplex PCR reads in MiXCR, keeping a single row per CDR3 protein. Of about 71,000 distinct CDR3 sequences listed, 96% were seen once; the top ten hold 0.095% to 0.13%.

V usage is TRBV29-1 and J usage is TRBJ2-3; no clear D. This receptor was obtained from a human donor with multiple sclerosis. Material for sequencing was CD4+ T cells from PBMCs. The CDR3 region is CSVGRVVADTQYF. The CDR3 DNA reads as TGCAGCGTTGGTCGGGTAGTGGCAGATACGCAGTATTTT.